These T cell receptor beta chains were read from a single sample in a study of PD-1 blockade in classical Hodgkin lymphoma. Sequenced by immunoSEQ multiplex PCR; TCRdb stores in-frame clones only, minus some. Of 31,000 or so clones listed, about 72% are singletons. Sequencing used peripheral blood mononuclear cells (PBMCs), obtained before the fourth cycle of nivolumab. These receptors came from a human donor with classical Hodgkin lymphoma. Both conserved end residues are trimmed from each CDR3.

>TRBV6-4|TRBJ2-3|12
ARTSWNTTDTQY
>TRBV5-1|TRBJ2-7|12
ASSLGALLYEQY
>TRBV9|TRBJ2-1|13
ASSGSATGTWEQF
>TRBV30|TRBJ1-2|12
AWTETGTNYGYT
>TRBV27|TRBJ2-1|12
ASKERGLDDEQF
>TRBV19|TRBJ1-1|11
ASSISMNTEAF
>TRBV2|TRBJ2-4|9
ASRSANIQY
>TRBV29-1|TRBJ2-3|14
SVDQVAGEITDTQY
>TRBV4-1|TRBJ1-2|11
ASSQEYEGGYT
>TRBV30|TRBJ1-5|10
AWSGPNQPQH
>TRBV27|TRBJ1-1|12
ASSLVTGGTEAF
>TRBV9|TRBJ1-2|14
ASSVPWDSSRSGYT
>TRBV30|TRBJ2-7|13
AWSVVGTAGNEQY
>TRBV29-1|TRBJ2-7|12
SVQDRASSYEQY
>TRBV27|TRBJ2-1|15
ASSGAPRGRMDNEQF
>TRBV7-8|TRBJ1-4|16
ASSSLIGVGTTNEKLF
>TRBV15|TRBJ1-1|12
ATSRDLSLLEAF
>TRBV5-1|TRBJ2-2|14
ASLNSASGATGELF
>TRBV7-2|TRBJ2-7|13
ASSLNTGTAYEQY
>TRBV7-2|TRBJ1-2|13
ASSLAPRGNYGYT
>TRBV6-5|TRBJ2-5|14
ASSYSYSRPQETQY
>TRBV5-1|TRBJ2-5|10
ASSFRGETQY
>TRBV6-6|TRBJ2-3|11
ASTDRVPDTQY
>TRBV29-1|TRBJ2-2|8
SVGHGELF